This T cell receptor (beta chain) is drawn from a study of blood T cell repertoires in COVID-19. Study as a whole: COVID-19 samples, acute and convalescent, were from the United States, Italy and Spain. The analysed material was cDNA or gDNA that came from T cells, B-cell-depleted T cells, or PBMCs.

Germline values: CDR1 MNHEY, CDR2 SMNVEV (reference sequence). This CDR3 comprises 17 residues. The V gene lost 2 bases and the J gene lost 7 bases, with 21 bases spanning the gap. This clone was detected only once. Authors' data handling: Reference gene primers were amplified, and this amplification served to estimate nucleated cell counts. TCRdb's copy holds only in-frame clones and misses some; the assay was immunoSEQ multiplex PCR. The D gene and trimming were derived from the DNA, and the V and J assignments and clone size from that table. The sample shows about 78,000 clones, about 89% of them seen only once.

The sequencing input was peripheral blood. This chain uses TRBV27 with TRBJ2-1; D perhaps matches TRBD1 (6 bases). The clonotype originates from a woman in her sixties or seventies with acute or convalescent COVID-19. The CDR3 reads CASSLKFRGHAMNEQFF. The CDR3 DNA reads as TGTGCCAGCAGTTTAAAATTCAGGGGCCACGCTATGAATGAGCAGTTCTTC.